The 15 T cell receptor beta chains below were found in one sample sequenced in a study of blood T cell repertoires in COVID-19 (dated by TCRdb to the early 2020s). To prepare the library, the immunoSEQ multiplex PCR assay was applied. TCRdb's version of the immuneACCESS table is confined to in-frame rearrangements and falls short of the full clone set. An unresolved V gene accounts for under half of the shortfall where checked; the remainder is of unknown origin. For this sample the table gives 95,000 or so clones, of which approximately 85% were detected only once. The ten largest account for 15% to 20% of the sample. The sequencing input was peripheral blood. Source of these receptors: an elderly woman with active or convalescent COVID-19.

V gene TRBV5-1 combines with J gene TRBJ2-3, with D perhaps TRBD2 (6 bases). Germline V gives CDR1 SGHRS, CDR2 YFSETQ. V lost 5 bases and J lost 1, with 17 bases in between. CDR3 length equals 16 residues. CDR3 in amino acids: CASSFPGETRTDTQYF. DNA of the CDR3: TGCGCCAGCAGTTTCCCGGGGGAGACCCGCACAGATACGCAGTATTTT. Full variable domain (outside the CDR3, taken from reference TRBV5-1 and TRBJ2-3): KAGVTQTPRYLIKTRGQQVTLSCSPISGHRSVSWYQQTPGQGLQFLFEYFSETQRNKGNFPGRFSGRQFSNSRSEMNVSTLELGDSALYLCASSFPGETRTDTQYFGPGTRLTVL.

The chain combines TRBV5-5 with TRBJ2-2; D gene unclear. This CDR3 is built from 16 residues. Germline V lookup: CDR1 SGHKS, CDR2 YYEKEE (reference sequence). Trimming cost V 4 bases and J 4 bases, with 17 bases left between them. CDR3 sequence reads: CASSQEPATLTGELFF. CDR3 coding DNA: TGTGCCAGCAGCCAGGAACCGGCCACCCTCACCGGGGAGCTGTTTTTT.

V and J are TRBV6-1 and TRBJ2-3; D is possibly TRBD1 (5 bases). Germline CDR1 and CDR2: MNHNS and SASEGT. The CDR3 runs to 15 residues. Trimming stripped 1 base from V and 6 bases from J, with 14 bases between. The CDR3 region has the DNA TGTGCCAGCAGTGAAGTAAGGGGCGGACCCGATACGCAGTATTTT. This gives the protein CASSEVRGGPDTQYF.

A single count supports this clone. The V gene is TRBV24-1, the J gene TRBJ2-1; 7 nucleotides line up with TRBD2. V lost 1 base, J lost 6 bases, and 5 bases stayed unmatched. This CDR3 is built from 15 residues. Germline V gene data show CDR1 as KGHDR and CDR2 as SFDVKD. The CDR3 sequence: CATSDFGERGNEQFF. DNA for the CDR3: TGTGCCACCAGTGATTTTGGGGAGCGGGGCAATGAGCAGTTCTTC.

This chain uses TRBV5-1 with TRBJ2-2; 9 bases are shared with TRBD1. Germline values: CDR1 SGHRS, CDR2 YFSETQ. The ends lost 5 bases at V and 4 bases at J; junction bases unmatched: 9. The CDR3 is 16 residues long. This CDR3 is CASRPPGTGFTGELFF. In DNA form, the CDR3 reads TGCGCCAGCAGACCACCCGGGACAGGGTTCACCGGGGAGCTGTTTTTT.

This clone was detected only once. This chain uses TRBV7-9 with TRBJ1-2, with TRBD1 as a possible D gene (5 bases). Trimming stripped 6 bases from V and 8 bases from J, with 13 bases between. The length of the CDR3 is 12 residues. The germline V gene has CDR1 SEHNR and CDR2 FQNEAQ (reference sequence). CDR3 in amino acids: CASRLDRGGYTF. In DNA, the CDR3 is TGTGCCAGCAGGCTTGACAGAGGAGGCTACACCTTC.

The chain joins TRBV28 to TRBJ1-5; possibly TRBD1 for D (5 bases). V lost 6 bases to trimming and J lost 2 bases, with 11 bases between them. Germline values: CDR1 MDHEN, CDR2 SYDVKM. The CDR3 length is 14 residues. The CDR3 here is CASSRGGGNQPQHF. CDR3 nucleotide sequence: TGTGCCAGCAGCCGCGGGGGGGGCAATCAGCCCCAGCATTTT.

The chain carries TRBV6-5 and TRBJ1-5; D is possibly TRBD1 (6 bases). V lost 6 bases and J lost 4, with 16 bases in between. The length of the CDR3 is 15 residues. Per the germline V gene, CDR1 is MNHEY and CDR2 is SVGAGI. The CDR3 bases are TGTGCCAGCAGGTATCTACAGGGAACGAATCAGCCCCAGCATTTT. Amino acid sequence: CASRYLQGTNQPQHF.

The rearrangement uses TRBV7-9 and TRBJ1-2; no clear D gene. Germline CDR1 is SEHNR and CDR2 is FQNEAQ (reference sequence). The CDR3 runs to 12 residues. Deletions cut 1 base from V and 7 bases from J, with 7 bases between. DNA of the CDR3: TGTGCCAGCAGCTTAGAGAGTCGTGGCTACACCTTC. Its translation: CASSLESRGYTF.

This clone was observed once. This chain links TRBV27 with TRBJ1-4; D is undetermined. The CDR3 is 11 amino acids. Germline V gene sequence: CDR1 MNHEY, CDR2 SMNVEV (reference sequence). V lost 3 bases and J lost 7, with 3 bases in between. The CDR3, as DNA: TGTGCCAGCAGTTTTAGTGAAAAACTGTTTTTT. Amino acid sequence: CASSFSEKLFF.

This clone was counted a single time. This chain joins TRBV7-9 and TRBJ2-5; 11 bases are a match to TRBD1. The J segment lost 5 bases and the V segment lost 4 bases, leaving 15 bases of the junction unmatched. Germline V gives CDR1 SEHNR, CDR2 FQNEAQ (reference sequence). This CDR3 region has 18 residues. The DNA of the CDR3 is TGTGCCAGCAGCTCAGCTGGACAGGGGGCTGCGGGATGGGAGACCCAGTACTTC. It encodes CASSSAGQGAAGWETQYF. The variable domain in full, completed from reference TRBV7-9 and TRBJ2-5, reads DTGVSQNPRHKITKRGQNVTFRCDPISEHNRLYWYRQTLGQGPEFLTYFQNEAQLEKSRLLSDRFSAERPKGSFSTLEIQRTEQGDSAMYLCASSSAGQGAAGWETQYFGPGTRLLVL.

The chain employs TRBV28 and TRBJ1-2; D uncertain. The CDR3 loop spans 14 amino acids. Germline CDR1 MDHEN, CDR2 SYDVKM. V lost 5 bases and J 5 bases, leaving 15 bases between the germline ends. CDR3 loop: CASSLAGFTYGYTF. In DNA, the CDR3 is TGTGCCAGCAGTCTCGCGGGATTTACTTATGGCTACACCTTC.

This clone was detected once. This rearrangement joins TRBV13 to TRBJ2-2, with 9 bases fitting TRBD1. Germline lookup yields CDR1 PRHDT and CDR2 FYEKMQ (reference sequence). This CDR3 has 16 residues. Unmatched junction bases numbered 7, after V lost 5 bases and J lost 3 bases. Written as DNA, the CDR3 is TGTGCCAGCAGCCTTGGGGACAGGGTGGACACCGGGGAGCTGTTTTTT. Translating it yields CASSLGDRVDTGELFF.

J is TRBJ2-1 and V is TRBV6-2 or TRBV6-3; TRBD2 is a possible D gene (6 bases). V lost 4 bases to trimming and J lost 4 bases, with 8 bases between them. The CDR3 has 13 residues. CDR1 and CDR2 from the germline V gene are MNHEY and SVGEGT. The CDR3 DNA reads TGTGCCAGCAGTTTGGCGGGATACAATGAGCAGTTCTTC. Its translation: CASSLAGYNEQFF.

The chain employs TRBV6-2 or TRBV6-3 and TRBJ2-7; TRBD2 aligns across 7 bases. Germline V gene sequence: CDR1 MNHEY, CDR2 SVGEGT. The CDR3 contains 17 residues. V lost 0 bases and J lost 2; bases outside the gene matches: 10. CDR3 amino acids: CASSYSSGLAATYEQYF. In nucleotides, the CDR3 is TGTGCCAGCAGTTACTCGAGCGGTCTAGCGGCCACCTACGAGCAGTACTTC.